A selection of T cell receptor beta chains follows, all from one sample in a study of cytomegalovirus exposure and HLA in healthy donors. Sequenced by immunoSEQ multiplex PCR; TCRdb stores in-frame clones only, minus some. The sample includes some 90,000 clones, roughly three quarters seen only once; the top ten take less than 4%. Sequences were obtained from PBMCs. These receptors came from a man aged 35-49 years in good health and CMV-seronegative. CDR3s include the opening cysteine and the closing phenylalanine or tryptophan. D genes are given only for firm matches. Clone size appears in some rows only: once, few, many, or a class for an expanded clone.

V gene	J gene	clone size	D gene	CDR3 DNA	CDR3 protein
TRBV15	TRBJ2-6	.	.	TGTGCCACCAGCAGAGTTCGGGGGACCACAACCGGGGCCAACGTCCTGACTTTC	CATSRVRGTTTGANVLTF
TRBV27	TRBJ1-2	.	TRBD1	TGTGCCAGCAGTTTCTCCGGGACAGGGTGGGTTGGCTACACCTTC	CASSFSGTGWVGYTF
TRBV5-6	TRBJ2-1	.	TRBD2	TGTGCCAGCAGCTGGGGGACAGGGACTAGCGGCCACTCCTACAATGAGCAGTTCTTC	CASSWGTGTSGHSYNEQFF
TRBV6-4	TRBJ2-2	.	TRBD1	TGTGCCAGCAGTGTAGGGGGCACGAACACCGGGGAGCTGTTTTTT	CASSVGGTNTGELFF
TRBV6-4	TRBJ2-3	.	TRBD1	TGTGCCAGCAGTCGGACAGGGCTAAGCACAGATACGCAGTATTTT	CASSRTGLSTDTQYF
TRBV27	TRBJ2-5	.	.	TGTGCCAGCAGTTTATCCCCGCCAGGGTTGCAAGAGACCCAGTACTTC	CASSLSPPGLQETQYF
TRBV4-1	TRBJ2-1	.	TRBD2	TGCGCCAGCAGCCAAGACCCGGGGGGTGGGCAGTTCTTC	CASSQDPGGGQFF
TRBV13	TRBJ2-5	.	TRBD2	TGTGCCAGCAGCCCCGGACTAGCGGTACAAGAGGCCCAGTACTTC	CASSPGLAVQEAQYF
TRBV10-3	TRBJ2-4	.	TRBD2	TGTGCCATCGCGGCTAGCGGGGGGGCAGACAAAAACATTCAGTACTTC	CAIAASGGADKNIQYF
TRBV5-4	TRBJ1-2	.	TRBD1	TGTGCCAGCAGCTTGGGACGGGACAGGGTATTAAGCTATGGCTACACCTTC	CASSLGRDRVLSYGYTF
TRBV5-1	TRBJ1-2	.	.	TGCGCCAGCAGCTTGGTAGTCTCACTAGGCTATGGCTACACCTTC	CASSLVVSLGYGYTF
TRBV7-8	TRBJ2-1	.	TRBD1	TGTGCCAGCAGCTTAGACCCAAGACAGGGTTACAATGAGCAGTTCTTC	CASSLDPRQGYNEQFF
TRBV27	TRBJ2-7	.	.	TGTGCCAGCAGTATAGGTCCGGGGAAGGACGAGCAGTACTTC	CASSIGPGKDEQYF
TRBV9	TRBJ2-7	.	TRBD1	TGTGCCAGCAGCGTAGGGGGGACAGGCGAGCAGTACTTC	CASSVGGTGEQYF
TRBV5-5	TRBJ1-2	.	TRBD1	TGTGCCAGCAGCTTGGCCAAATTCAACCGGACAGGCTACTATGGCTACACCTTC	CASSLAKFNRTGYYGYTF
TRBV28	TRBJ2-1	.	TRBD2	TGTGCCAGCAGTCCTAGCGGGGGTGGCAATGAGCAGTTCTTC	CASSPSGGGNEQFF
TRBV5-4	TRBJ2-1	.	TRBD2	TGTGCCAGCAGCTTCGACCAGACTAGCGTCCCCAATGAGCAGTTCTTC	CASSFDQTSVPNEQFF
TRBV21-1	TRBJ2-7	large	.	TGTGCCAGCAGCAAGAGACTAGCGCCGAACTACGAGCAGTACTTC	CASSKRLAPNYEQYF
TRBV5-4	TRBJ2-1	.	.	TGTGCCAGCAGTATTACACCGGGAGTCTCCTACAATGAGCAGTTCTTC	CASSITPGVSYNEQFF
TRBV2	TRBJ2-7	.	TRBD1	TGTGCCAGCAGTGAAGCGGGACAGGGGGTAGACGAGCAGTACTTC	CASSEAGQGVDEQYF
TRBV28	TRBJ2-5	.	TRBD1	TGTGCCAGCGGACAGGGGGAAGAGACCCAGTACTTC	CASGQGEETQYF
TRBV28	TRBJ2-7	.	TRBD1	TGTGCCAGCTACCGGACAGGGATACACGAGCAGTACTTC	CASYRTGIHEQYF
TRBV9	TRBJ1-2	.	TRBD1	TGTGCCAGCAGCGTAGGACAGGGAAGGTTTTTGGCGGATGGCTACACCTTC	CASSVGQGRFLADGYTF
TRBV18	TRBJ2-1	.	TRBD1	TGTGCCAGCTCACCTCGGACAGGGGGCTTGGGCAATGAGCAGTTCTTC	CASSPRTGGLGNEQFF
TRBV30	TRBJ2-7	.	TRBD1	TGTGCCTGGAGTGTAGGGGGACAGGGGCTCGAGCAGTACTTC	CAWSVGGQGLEQYF
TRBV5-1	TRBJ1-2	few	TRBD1	TGCGCCAGCAGCTTGACCTCAGGGGGTAACTATGGCTACACCTTC	CASSLTSGGNYGYTF
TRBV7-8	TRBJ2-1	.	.	TGTGCCAGCACACTTTCTAGAGATCCCTACAATGAGCAGTTCTTC	CASTLSRDPYNEQFF
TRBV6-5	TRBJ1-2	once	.	TGTGCCAGCAGTTACTCCTGGGCCGATACAAACTATGGCTACACCTTC	CASSYSWADTNYGYTF
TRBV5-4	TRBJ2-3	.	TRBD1	TGTGCCAGCAGCTTGGAAGGGACAGGGAGATCGGATACGCAGTATTTT	CASSLEGTGRSDTQYF
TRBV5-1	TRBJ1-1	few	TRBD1	TGCGCCAGCAGCCCAAGGACAGGGGGGCGTAACACTGAAGCTTTCTTT	CASSPRTGGRNTEAFF
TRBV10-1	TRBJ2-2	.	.	TGCGCCAGCAGTGGAGTCGTGTACACCGGGGAGCTGTTTTTT	CASSGVVYTGELFF
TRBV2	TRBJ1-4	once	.	TGTGCCAGCAGTGAAATGGGGGGGCGAAAACTGTTTTTT	CASSEMGGRKLFF
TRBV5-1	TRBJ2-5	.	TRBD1	TGCGCCAGCACACGACAGGGGTCGGAGGAGACCCAGTACTTC	CASTRQGSEETQYF
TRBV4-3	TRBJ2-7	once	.	TGCGCCAGCAGCCAAGATTCAGGGCCCGGCGAGCAGTACTTC	CASSQDSGPGEQYF
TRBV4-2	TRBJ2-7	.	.	TGTGCCAGCAGCCAAGATCCGGCTAGCCCCGCCGACGAGCAGTACTTC	CASSQDPASPADEQYF
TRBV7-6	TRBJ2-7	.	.	TGTGCCAGCAGCTTAGAGGGGGGACAGCCCTACGAGCAGTACTTC	CASSLEGGQPYEQYF
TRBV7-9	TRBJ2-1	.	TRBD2	TGTGCCAGCAGCTTAGTGGCGGGGGGCCACACTTCCTACAATGAGCAGTTCTTC	CASSLVAGGHTSYNEQFF
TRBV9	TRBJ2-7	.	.	TGTGCCAGCAGCAGAAGCGGGCGCAGCTCCTACGAGCAGTACTTC	CASSRSGRSSYEQYF
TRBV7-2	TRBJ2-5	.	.	TGTGCCAGCAGCTTCGGAGGGGAGACCCAGTACTTC	CASSFGGETQYF
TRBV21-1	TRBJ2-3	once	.	TGTGCCAGCCAATCCTTAGGGGCTAGCGGGAGCACAGATACGCAGTATTTT	CASQSLGASGSTDTQYF
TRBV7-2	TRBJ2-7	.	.	TGTGCCAGCAGCCGGGCAGGGTACGAGCAGTACTTC	CASSRAGYEQYF
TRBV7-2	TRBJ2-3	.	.	TGTGCCAGCAGCCAAGGGACTGACACAGATACGCAGTATTTT	CASSQGTDTDTQYF
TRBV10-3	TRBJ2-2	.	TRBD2	TGTGCCGTCTGGGAATTTGGTAGCGGGGGGGATAACACCGGGGAACTGTTTTTT	CAVWEFGSGGDNTGELFF
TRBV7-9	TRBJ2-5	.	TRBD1	TGTGCCAGCAGCTTGGGGACAGGGGAAGAGACCCAGTACTTC	CASSLGTGEETQYF
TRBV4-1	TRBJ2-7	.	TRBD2	TGCGCCAGCAGCCAAGATAGGGGACTACCAACCAACGAGCAGTACTTC	CASSQDRGLPTNEQYF
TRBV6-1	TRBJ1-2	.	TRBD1	TGTGCCAGCAGTTTCCAGGGGGCGAGCGGCTACACCTTC	CASSFQGASGYTF
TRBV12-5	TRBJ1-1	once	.	TGTGCTAGTGGTTTGCAGAGGGACACTGAAGCTTTCTTT	CASGLQRDTEAFF
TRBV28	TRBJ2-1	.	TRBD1	TGTGCCAGCAGCTCAGGGGGCAATGAGCAGTTCTTC	CASSSGGNEQFF
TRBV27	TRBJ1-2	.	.	TGTGCCAGCAGCTCCCCTCTAGGCTATGGCTACACCTTC	CASSSPLGYGYTF
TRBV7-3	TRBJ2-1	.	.	TGTGCCAGCAGCTTAAGCTCGCTAGCTTTTAATGAGCAGTTCTTC	CASSLSSLAFNEQFF
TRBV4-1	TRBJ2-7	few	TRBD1	TGCGCCAGCAGCCAATTTCACAGGGGATCGGAAGAGCAGTACTTC	CASSQFHRGSEEQYF